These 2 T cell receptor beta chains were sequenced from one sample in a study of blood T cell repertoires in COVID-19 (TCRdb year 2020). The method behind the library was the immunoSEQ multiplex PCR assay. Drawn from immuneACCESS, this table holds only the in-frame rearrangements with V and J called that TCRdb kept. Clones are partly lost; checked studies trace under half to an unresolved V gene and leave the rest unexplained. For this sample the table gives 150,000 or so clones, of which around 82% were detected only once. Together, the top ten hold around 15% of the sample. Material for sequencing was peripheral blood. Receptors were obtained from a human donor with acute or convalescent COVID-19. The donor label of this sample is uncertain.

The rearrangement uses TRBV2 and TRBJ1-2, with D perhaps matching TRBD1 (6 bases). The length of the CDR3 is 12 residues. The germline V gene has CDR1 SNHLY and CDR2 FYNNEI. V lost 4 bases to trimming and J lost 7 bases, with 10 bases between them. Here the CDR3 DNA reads TGTGCCAGCAGTGGGGGGCGCTTTGGCTACACCTTC. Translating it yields CASSGGRFGYTF.

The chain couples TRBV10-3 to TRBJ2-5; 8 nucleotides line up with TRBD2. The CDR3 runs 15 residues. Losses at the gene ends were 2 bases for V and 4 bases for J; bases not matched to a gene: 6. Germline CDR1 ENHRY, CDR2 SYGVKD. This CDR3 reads CAISETAGVGETQYF. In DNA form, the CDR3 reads TGTGCCATCAGTGAGACAGCGGGGGTCGGAGAGACCCAGTACTTC.